The entry that follows covers one TCR beta chain sequence. Germline trimming cut 2 bases from V and 3 bases from J; bases unmatched to any gene: 6. The CDR3 is made up of 15 amino acids. CDR1 and CDR2 (germline): MNHEY, SMNVEV (reference sequence). Cells designated naive CD8 were CD45RO-negative and were positively selected for CCR7, with terminally differentiated effector memory CD45RA+ cells excluded. The data were obtained in a study of shared clonotypes between healthy human individuals. Authors' data handling: ImmunoSEQ output lacked quality scores and full-length reads, limiting matched filtering. Assay: immunoSEQ multiplex PCR; the TCRdb copy retains only in-frame clones and omits some. Clone size and V and J calls were adopted from that table, with D and trimming inferred from the DNA. Here the sample spans 1.5 million to 2.5 million clones, approximately 94% being singletons.

This rearrangement joins TRBV27 to TRBJ2-7; 8 bases align to TRBD1. The source of this sequence is a man in his late teens or twenties in good health. The sequenced material came from naive CD8+ T cells sorted from blood. The CDR3 coding sequence is TGTGCCAGCAGTTTAGCCGGGACAGGTTTCTACGAGCAGTACTTC. Its translation is CASSLAGTGFYEQYF.